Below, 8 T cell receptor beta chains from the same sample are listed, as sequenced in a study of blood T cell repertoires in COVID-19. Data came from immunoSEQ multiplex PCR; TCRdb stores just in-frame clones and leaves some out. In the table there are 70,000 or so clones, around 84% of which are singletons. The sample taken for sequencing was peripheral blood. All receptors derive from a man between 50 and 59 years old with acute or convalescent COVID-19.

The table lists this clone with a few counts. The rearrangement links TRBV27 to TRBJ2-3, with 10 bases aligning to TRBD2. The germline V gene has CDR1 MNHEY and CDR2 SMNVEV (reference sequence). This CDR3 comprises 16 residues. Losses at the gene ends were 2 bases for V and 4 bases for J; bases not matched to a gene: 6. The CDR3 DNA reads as TGTGCCAGCAGTTTAAAGTCTAGCGGGAGTTCAGATACGCAGTATTTT. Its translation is CASSLKSSGSSDTQYF.

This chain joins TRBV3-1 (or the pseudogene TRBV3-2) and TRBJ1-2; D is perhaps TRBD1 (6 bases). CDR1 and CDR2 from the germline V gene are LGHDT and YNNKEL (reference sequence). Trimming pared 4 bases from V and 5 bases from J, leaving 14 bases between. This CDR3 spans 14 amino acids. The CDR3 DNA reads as TGTGCCAGCAGCCCAGAGGGGGGGAGTTATGGCTACACCTTC. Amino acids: CASSPEGGSYGYTF.

The CDR3 DNA reads as TGTGCCAGCAGCTTCCTAGCGGGAGCGGATACGCAGTATTTT. It encodes CASSFLAGADTQYF. J is TRBJ2-3 and V is TRBV7-8, with TRBD2 matching 10 bases. Germline loops: CDR1 SGHVS, CDR2 FQNEAQ. Trimming cost V 3 bases and J 6 bases; bases outside gene matches: 3. CDR3 size: 14 residues.

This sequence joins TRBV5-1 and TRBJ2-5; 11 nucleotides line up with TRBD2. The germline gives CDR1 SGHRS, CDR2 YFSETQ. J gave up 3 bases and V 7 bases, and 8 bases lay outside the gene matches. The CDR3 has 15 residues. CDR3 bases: TGCGCCAGCGGGCTAGCGGGAGGATCGAAAGAGACCCAGTACTTC. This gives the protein CASGLAGGSKETQYF.

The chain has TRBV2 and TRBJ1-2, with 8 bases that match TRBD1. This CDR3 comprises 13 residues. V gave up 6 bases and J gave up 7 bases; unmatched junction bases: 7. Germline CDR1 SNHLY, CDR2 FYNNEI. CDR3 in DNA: TGTGCCAGCAGAGCGGACAGGGATGGTGGCTACACCTTC. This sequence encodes CASRADRDGGYTF.

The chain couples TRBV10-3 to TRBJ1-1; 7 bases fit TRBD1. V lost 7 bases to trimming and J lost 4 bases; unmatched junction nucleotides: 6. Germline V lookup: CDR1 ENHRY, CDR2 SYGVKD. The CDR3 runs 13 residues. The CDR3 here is CAITQTGTTEAFF. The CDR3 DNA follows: TGTGCCATCACACAGACAGGGACCACTGAAGCTTTCTTT.

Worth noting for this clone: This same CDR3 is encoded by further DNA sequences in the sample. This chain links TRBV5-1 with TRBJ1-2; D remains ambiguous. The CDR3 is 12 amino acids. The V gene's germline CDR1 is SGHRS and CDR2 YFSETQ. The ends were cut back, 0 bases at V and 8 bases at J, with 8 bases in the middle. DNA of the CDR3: TGCGCCAGCAGCTTGGGAGGGTTAGGCTACACCTTC. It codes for CASSLGGLGYTF.

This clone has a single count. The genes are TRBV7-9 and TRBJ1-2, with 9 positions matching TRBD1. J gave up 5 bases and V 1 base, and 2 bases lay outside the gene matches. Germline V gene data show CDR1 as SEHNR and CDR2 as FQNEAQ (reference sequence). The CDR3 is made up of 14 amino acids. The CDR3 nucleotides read TGTGCCAGCAGCTTAGGAGGGACAGGGTATGGCTACACCTTC. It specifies CASSLGGTGYGYTF.